These 5 T cell receptor beta chains originate from one sample sequenced in a study of memory CD4+ T cells and cytomegalovirus serostatus. The sort gate was single viable CD3+CD4+CD8-CD45RO+ cells for memory CD4+ T cells. Libraries were prepared by immunoSEQ multiplex PCR; TCRdb keeps only in-frame clonotypes and omits some of them. The sample lists tens of thousands of clones; roughly 85% were seen once. Material: memory CD4+ T cells from blood. These receptor sequences come from an adult in good health and CMV-seronegative. Some clones in this sample may be carry-over from other donors' samples.

This rearrangement joins TRBV28 to TRBJ1-1, with D uncertain. Between the trimmed V and J ends, which lost 3 bases and 8 bases, there was a span of 4 bases. Germline CDR1 MDHEN, CDR2 SYDVKM. There are 10 residues in the CDR3. CDR3 protein: CASSFGEAFF. CDR3 sequence (DNA): TGTGCCAGCAGTTTCGGAGAAGCTTTCTTT.

The chain links TRBV27 to TRBJ1-2, with 10 bases fitting TRBD1. Losses at the gene ends were 6 bases for V and 5 bases for J; bases not matched to a gene: 18. Germline CDR1 is MNHEY and CDR2 is SMNVEV (reference sequence). The CDR3 contains 18 residues. DNA for the CDR3: TGTGCCAGCAGCCCGGTGGGGGACAGGGGATCGTTGGGGTATGGCTACACCTTC. This gives the protein CASSPVGDRGSLGYGYTF.

The rearrangement uses TRBV29-1 and TRBJ2-7; D remains unclear. Per germline, CDR1 SQVTM and CDR2 ANQGSEA. The CDR3 runs to 12 residues. The ends were cut back, 6 bases at V and 0 bases at J, with 9 bases in the middle. CDR3 nucleotides: TGCAGCGTCCAAATTGGCTCCTACGAGCAGTACTTC. This encodes CSVQIGSYEQYF.

The chain uses TRBV9 and TRBJ2-3, with no clear D. The V end was cut by 4 bases, the J end by 5 bases, with 14 bases between. Germline-derived CDR1 and CDR2 are SGDLS and YYNGEE. This CDR3 is built from 14 residues. The CDR3 DNA is TGTGCCAGCAGCTCCTCCCTTGGCGTAGATACGCAGTATTTT. Translated: CASSSSLGVDTQYF. Combining the CDR3 with reference TRBV9 and TRBJ2-3 gives the whole variable domain DSGVTQTPKHLITATGQRVTLRCSPRSGDLSVYWYQQSLDQGLQFLIQYYNGEERAKGNILERFSAQQFPDLHSELNLSSLELGDSALYFCASSSSLGVDTQYFGPGTRLTVL.

The chain joins TRBV30 to TRBJ2-3, with 11 bases matching TRBD2. The V gene end was trimmed by 5 bases and the J gene end by 2 bases; junction bases not matched to a gene: 6. The CDR3 is made up of 15 amino acids. Germline CDR1 is GTSNPN and CDR2 is SVGIG (reference sequence). For the CDR3, the DNA is TGTGCCTGGGATAGCGGGAGGGCGTCCACAGATACGCAGTATTTT. It codes for CAWDSGRASTDTQYF.